This TCR beta chain is from a study of OX40 agonist ivuxolimab in advanced cancers. V shed 1 base and J shed 6 bases, with 6 bases lying between them. Germline-derived CDR1 and CDR2 are LGHNA and YSLEER. This CDR3 is 13 amino acids long. At least ten counts were recorded for this clone. Clones were read by immunoSEQ multiplex PCR, and TCRdb kept only the in-frame ones, dropping some. The sample carries under 85,000 clones, 86% recorded once. The receptor's source is an adult with an advanced solid tumor such as melanoma, head and neck, liver or kidney cancer. The starting material was CD4+ or CD8+ T cells sorted from blood, obtained in a trial of the OX40 agonist ivuxolimab. The rearrangement links TRBV4-3 to TRBJ2-2; D possibly corresponds to TRBD2 (6 bases). This CDR3 is CASSQGDSGELFF. CDR3 in DNA: TGCGCCAGCAGCCAAGGGGACTCCGGGGAGCTGTTTTTT.